This record concerns one TCR beta chain sequence. Its antigen is currently unknown. The record originates from a study of T cell responses to AZD1222 COVID-19 vaccine. Pooling was applied to second doses at about 4 or about 12 weeks. Sequencing used immunoSEQ multiplex PCR; TCRdb keeps in-frame clones, though not all of them. The table shows about 130,000 clones, with over 85% occurring only once. V gave up 4 bases and J gave up 2 bases; unmatched junction bases: 7. This CDR3 region has 15 residues. Germline CDR1 SGHAT, CDR2 FQNNGV. Study-wide points: Close to half of spike-specific TCRs reportedly recognize unmutated variant regions.

The sequence derives from an adult who received the AZD1222 COVID-19 vaccine. This sample comprised peripheral blood, obtained 28 days after the second AZD1222 dose. The chain employs TRBV11-2 and TRBJ2-5; 7 bases agree with TRBD1. This CDR3 reads CASSSSPGQQETQYF. In DNA form, the CDR3 reads TGTGCCAGCAGCTCAAGCCCGGGACAGCAAGAGACCCAGTACTTC.